The subject of this entry is one T cell receptor beta chain. Its antigen has not been determined. Via the germline V gene, CDR1 is MGHDK and CDR2 SYGVNS. From cysteine to phenylalanine, the CDR3 is 16 amino acids long. DNA was not recorded. The instrument given in TCRdb is Illumina HiSeq 2000. The TCR beta cDNA libraries were made using 5'RACE template switching, a step that added both a universal primer site and unique molecular identifiers. Priming for cDNA synthesis came from the TCR beta constant segment, and two successive PCR amplification steps followed. The study's own analysis went as follows. MIGEC was used to demultiplex reads and group reads by UMI, and MiTCR was used to assemble and quantify clonotypes. To exclude erroneous sequences, only TCR cDNA sequences supported by at least two reads were retained. The tcR package was used for downstream repertoire analysis, and clonotypes were matched between fractions using CDR3 nucleotide sequence together with V segment. VDJmatch was used to annotate antigen specificity against VDJdb, with one amino acid substitution allowed in CDR3. With the reads reprocessed by TCRdb, a single entry stands for each CDR3 protein sequence and no DNA is reported. What appears here as the V and J calls and clone size reflects TCRdb's work, not the paper's. The sample has 450,000 to 600,000 distinct CDR3 sequences on record. The top ten hold less than 4.5% of the sample.

These data are taken from a study of T cells expressing NK-cell markers (dated by TCRdb to between 2020 and 2021). Regarding the complete study: Three sorted T-cell subsets (CD3+CD56+NKG2C+, CD3+CD56+NKG2C- and CD3+CD56-NKG2C+) from 7 to 9 donors had their TCR beta-chain repertoires profiled. Illumina HiSeq 2000/2500, MiSeq or NextSeq was used to sequence libraries as 2 x 150 bp reads. Among the eight sequenced donors, only one was HCMV-seronegative, while the other seven were HCMV-seropositive. All eight donors whose samples were sequenced were randomly selected healthy volunteers, three of them men and five women.

HCMV-specific IgG was detected in serum with a commercial ELISA kit to determine HCMV serostatus. Ficoll density gradient centrifugation was used to isolate peripheral blood mononuclear cells from blood. Results and caveats for the whole study, not just this receptor: Those dominant clonotypes were again the most abundant among CD3+CD56-NKG2C+ cells in a handful of donors, at roughly 25-65%. In roughly 6 donors, the dominant CD3+CD56+NKG2C+ clonotypes ranked among the top 10 CD8+ clonotypes, making up roughly 1.0-7.0% of CD8+ T cells. Whether the expanded NKG2C-expressing T cell clones were specific for HCMV antigens was left unclear.

What was sequenced was blood T cells: a sorted CD56 or NKG2C T cell subset, CD4+ or CD8+ T cells, or bulk PBMC T cells (not recorded which). Here the chain combines TRBV25-1 and TRBJ2-3; TCRdb outputs TRBD1, but without DNA this stays unchecked. This sequence was found in a young man in good health. Donor details come from another sample of the same person, matched by shared clones. The CDR3 sequence is CASSDLLQGNTDTQYF.